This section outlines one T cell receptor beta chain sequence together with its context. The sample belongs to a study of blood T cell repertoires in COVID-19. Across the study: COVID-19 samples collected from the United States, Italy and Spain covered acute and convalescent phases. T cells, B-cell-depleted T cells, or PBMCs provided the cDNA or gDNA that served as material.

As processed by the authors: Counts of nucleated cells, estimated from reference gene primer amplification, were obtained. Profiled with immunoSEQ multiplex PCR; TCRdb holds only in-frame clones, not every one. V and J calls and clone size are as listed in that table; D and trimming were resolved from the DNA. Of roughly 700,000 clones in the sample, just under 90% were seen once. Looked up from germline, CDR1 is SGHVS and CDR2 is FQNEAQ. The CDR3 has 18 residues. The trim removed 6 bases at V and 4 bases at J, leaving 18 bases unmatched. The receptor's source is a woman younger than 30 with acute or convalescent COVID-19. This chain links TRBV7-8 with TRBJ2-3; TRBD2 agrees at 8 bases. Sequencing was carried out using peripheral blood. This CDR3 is CASRPRGGGRVVADTQYF. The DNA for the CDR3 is TGTGCCAGCAGGCCGAGGGGCGGGGGGCGTGTTGTGGCAGATACGCAGTATTTT.